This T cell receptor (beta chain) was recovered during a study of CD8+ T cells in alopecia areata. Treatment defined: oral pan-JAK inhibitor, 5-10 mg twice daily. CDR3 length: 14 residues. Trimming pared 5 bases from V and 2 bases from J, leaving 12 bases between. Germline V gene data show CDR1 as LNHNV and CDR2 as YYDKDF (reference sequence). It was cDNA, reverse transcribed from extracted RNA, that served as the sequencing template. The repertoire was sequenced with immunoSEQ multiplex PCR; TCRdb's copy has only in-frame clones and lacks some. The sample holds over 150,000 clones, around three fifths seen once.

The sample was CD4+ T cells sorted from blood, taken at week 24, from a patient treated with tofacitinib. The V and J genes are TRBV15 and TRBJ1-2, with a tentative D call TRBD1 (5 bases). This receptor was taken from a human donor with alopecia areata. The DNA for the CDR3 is TGTGCCACCAGCCCGGGAGGGGCCAACTATGGCTACACCTTC. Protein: CATSPGGANYGYTF.